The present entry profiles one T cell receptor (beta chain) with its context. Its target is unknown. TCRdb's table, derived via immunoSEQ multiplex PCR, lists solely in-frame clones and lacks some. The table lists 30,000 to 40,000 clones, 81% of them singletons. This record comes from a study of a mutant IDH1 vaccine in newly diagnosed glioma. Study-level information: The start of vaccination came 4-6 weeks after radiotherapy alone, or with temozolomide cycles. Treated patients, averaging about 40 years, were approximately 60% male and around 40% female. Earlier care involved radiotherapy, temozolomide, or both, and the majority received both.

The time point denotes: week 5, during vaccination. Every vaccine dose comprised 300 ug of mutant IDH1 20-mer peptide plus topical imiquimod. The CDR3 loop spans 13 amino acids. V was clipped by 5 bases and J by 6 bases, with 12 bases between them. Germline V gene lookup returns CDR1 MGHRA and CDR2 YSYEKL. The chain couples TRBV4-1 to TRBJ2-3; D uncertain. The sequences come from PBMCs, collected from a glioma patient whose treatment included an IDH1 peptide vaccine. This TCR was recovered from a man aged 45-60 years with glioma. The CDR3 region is CASSSGDLDTQYF. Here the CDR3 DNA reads TGCGCCAGCAGCTCCGGAGATTTGGATACGCAGTATTTT.